The present T cell receptor beta chain was sequenced within a study of T cell repertoires in cytomegalovirus infection. Turning to the study itself: It was recently identified HLA-C-restricted and well-studied HLA-B-restricted CMV epitopes that the study used. Matching HLA type and CMV infection were both indicated by public TCR beta signatures. Points from the study as a whole: Adding up the frequency of public TCR beta families identified people who carried CMV plus the relevant HLA. In two of eight donors, the top clonotype was HLA-C-restricted CMV-specific.

This clonotype occurred a few times. What it binds is not known. TCRdb fed the reads into MiXCR, producing one record per CDR3 protein. The sample has under 350,000 distinct CDR3 sequences, 20% to 25% seen once. Sample: cultured PBMCs, taken from culture after CMV antigen stimulation. The clonotype originates from a human donor in good health (CMV status not recorded). Some clones in this sample may be carry-over from other donors' samples.

The CDR3 DNA reads as TGTGCCATCAATAGGGTCCTACAAGAGACCCAGTACTTC. Protein product: CAINRVLQETQYF. The chain joins TRBV10-3 to TRBJ2-5, with D uncertain. This CDR3 comprises 13 residues. Germline loops: CDR1 ENHRY, CDR2 SYGVKD. Deletions cut 7 bases from V and 2 bases from J, with 11 bases between.